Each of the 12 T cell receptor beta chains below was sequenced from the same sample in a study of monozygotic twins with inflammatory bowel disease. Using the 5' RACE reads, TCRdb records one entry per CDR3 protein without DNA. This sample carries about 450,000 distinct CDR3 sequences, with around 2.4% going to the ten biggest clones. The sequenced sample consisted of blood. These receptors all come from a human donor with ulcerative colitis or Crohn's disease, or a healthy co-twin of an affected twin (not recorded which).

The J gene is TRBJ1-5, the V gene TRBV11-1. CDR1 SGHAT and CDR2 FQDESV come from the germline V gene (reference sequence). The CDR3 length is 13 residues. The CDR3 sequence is CASSYNGGQPQHF.

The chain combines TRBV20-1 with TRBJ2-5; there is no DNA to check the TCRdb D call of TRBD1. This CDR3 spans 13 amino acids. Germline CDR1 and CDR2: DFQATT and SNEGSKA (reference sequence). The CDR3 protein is CSARGQGIETQYF.

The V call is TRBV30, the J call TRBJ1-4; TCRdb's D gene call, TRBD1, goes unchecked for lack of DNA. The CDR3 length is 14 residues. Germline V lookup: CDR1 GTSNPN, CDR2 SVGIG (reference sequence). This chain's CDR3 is CAWRDRPTNEKLFF.

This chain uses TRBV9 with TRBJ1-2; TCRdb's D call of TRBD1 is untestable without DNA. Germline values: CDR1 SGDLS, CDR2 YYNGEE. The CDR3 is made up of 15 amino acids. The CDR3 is CASSVATGKGYGYTF.

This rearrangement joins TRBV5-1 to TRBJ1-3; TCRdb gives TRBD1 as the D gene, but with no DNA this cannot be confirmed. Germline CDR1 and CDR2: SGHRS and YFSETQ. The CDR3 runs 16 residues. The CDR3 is CASSWYPGYSGNTIYF.

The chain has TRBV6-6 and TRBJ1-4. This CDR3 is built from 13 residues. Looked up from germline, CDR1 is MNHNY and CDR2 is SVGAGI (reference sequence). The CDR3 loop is CASKAGANEKLFF.

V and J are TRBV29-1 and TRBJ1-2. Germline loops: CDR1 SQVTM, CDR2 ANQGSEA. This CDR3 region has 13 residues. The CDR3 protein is CSVEEIVNYGYTF.

The CDR3 sequence is CASSIDYRVPGTDPQHF. The V gene is TRBV19, the J gene TRBJ1-5; without DNA, the TCRdb call of TRBD1 cannot be checked. Germline lookup yields CDR1 LNHDA and CDR2 SQIVND (reference sequence). The CDR3 totals 17 residues.

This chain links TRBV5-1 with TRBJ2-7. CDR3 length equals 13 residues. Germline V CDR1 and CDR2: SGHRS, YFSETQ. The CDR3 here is CASSLPAPYEQYF.

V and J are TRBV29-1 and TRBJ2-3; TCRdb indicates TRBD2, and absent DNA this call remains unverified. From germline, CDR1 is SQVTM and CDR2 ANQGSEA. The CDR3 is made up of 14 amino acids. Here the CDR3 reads CSVDREGWSDTQYF.

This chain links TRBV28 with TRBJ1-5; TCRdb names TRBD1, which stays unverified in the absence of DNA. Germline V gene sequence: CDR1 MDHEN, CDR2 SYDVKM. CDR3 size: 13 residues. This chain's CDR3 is CASIGTENQPQHF.

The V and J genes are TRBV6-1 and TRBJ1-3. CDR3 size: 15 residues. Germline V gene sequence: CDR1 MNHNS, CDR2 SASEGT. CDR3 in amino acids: CASSVAGNSGNTIYF.